The 20 T cell receptor beta chains presented below share a single source sample, sequenced in a study of CD8 T cells in Susac syndrome (dated by TCRdb to between 2017 and 2020). Preparation of the library involved the immunoSEQ multiplex PCR assay. RNA was extracted using the RNeasy kit, and roughly 0.5 to 1 ug of the RNA was reverse transcribed with random hexamers. TCRdb cleaned the public reads at Q25 with fastp, built clones with MiXCR and kept in-frame beta chains. For every CDR3 protein sequence, its rows merge into one entry that carries the most common genes and DNA. In this sample the table shows about 300,000 distinct CDR3 sequences, 85% of which occur a single time. 0.2% to 0.25% of the sample is held by the ten biggest clonotypes. Sequenced: CD8+ T cells from PBMCs. The receptor source for this set is a human donor with multiple sclerosis.

The genes are TRBV19 and TRBJ2-1; 7 positions match TRBD1. With V trimmed by 4 bases and J by 0 bases, 3 bases remained unmatched. The germline V gene has CDR1 LNHDA and CDR2 SQIVND (reference sequence). The CDR3 has 15 amino acids. CDR3 in DNA: TGTGCCAGTAGTACGACAGGGTACTCCTACAATGAGCAGTTCTTC. Translating it yields CASSTTGYSYNEQFF.

The rearrangement uses TRBV6-2 or TRBV6-3 and TRBJ2-1; unclear D gene. Germline V gene sequence: CDR1 MNHEY, CDR2 SVGEGT. Trimming cost V 0 bases and J 4 bases, with 13 bases left between them. The CDR3 totals 16 residues. In DNA, the CDR3 is TGTGCCAGCAGTTACTCAACAACCTACCAGTACAATGAGCAGTTCTTC. Its translation: CASSYSTTYQYNEQFF.

The chain links TRBV7-9 to TRBJ2-7, with D perhaps TRBD1 (6 bases). The CDR3 is made up of 14 amino acids. The V end was cut by 8 bases, the J end by 3 bases, with 17 bases between. Germline values: CDR1 SEHNR, CDR2 FQNEAQ (reference sequence). This CDR3 is CASLQGQGGYEQYF. CDR3 in DNA: TGTGCCAGCCTACAGGGCCAGGGCGGCTACGAGCAGTACTTC.

CDR3 in amino acids: CASSTTGTGELFF. CDR3 nucleotides: TGTGCCAGCAGTACAACAGGTACCGGGGAGCTGTTTTTT. The chain couples TRBV28 to TRBJ2-2; D perhaps matches TRBD1 (5 bases). Germline CDR1 and CDR2: MDHEN and SYDVKM. This CDR3 is built from 13 residues. V lost 5 bases to trimming and J lost 5 bases, with 9 bases between them.

CDR3 coding DNA: TGTGCCATCAGTGAATGCCTAGACTGCGTGCCCTCCTCCTACAATGAGCAGTTCTTC. It yields the protein CAISECLDCVPSSYNEQFF. The chain joins TRBV10-3 to TRBJ2-1; D gene uncertain. The CDR3 extends over 19 amino acids. Trimming stripped 3 bases from V and 0 bases from J, with 21 bases between. Germline V gene data show CDR1 as ENHRY and CDR2 as SYGVKD.

V is TRBV27 and J is TRBJ1-2; no reliable D call. The CDR3 covers 14 residues. Looked up from germline, CDR1 is MNHEY and CDR2 is SMNVEV (reference sequence). V was clipped by 6 bases and J by 0 bases, with 11 bases between them. CDR3 sequence reads: CASRDGLSNYGYTF. DNA for the CDR3: TGTGCCAGCAGGGACGGCTTATCTAACTATGGCTACACCTTC.

This sequence joins TRBV19 and TRBJ2-4, with D possibly being TRBD2 (5 bases). CDR1 is LNHDA and CDR2 is SQIVND in the germline V gene (reference sequence). The length of the CDR3 is 24 residues. V was pared by 1 base and J by 0 bases, with 34 bases between. This CDR3 is CASSIVPPGWFRIGNVRAKNIQYF. The CDR3 bases are TGTGCCAGTAGTATAGTCCCCCCGGGTTGGTTTCGTATCGGGAATGTACGAGCCAAAAACATTCAGTACTTC.

The DNA for the CDR3 is TGCAGTGCTAGACCCAGGGGTCAGCCCCAGCATTTT. Translating gives CSARPRGQPQHF. The chain combines TRBV20-1 with TRBJ1-5, with D perhaps TRBD1 (6 bases). Germline lookup yields CDR1 DFQATT and CDR2 SNEGSKA (reference sequence). Trimming removed 2 bases at V and 6 bases at J, with 8 bases between. The CDR3 length is 12 residues.

V gene TRBV5-4 combines with J gene TRBJ1-6, with D unresolved. This CDR3 has 14 amino acids. Germline CDR1 SGHNT, CDR2 YYREEE (reference sequence). V was cut by 2 bases and J by 7 bases, with 10 bases left in between. CDR3 amino acids: CASSFEGENSPLHF. The CDR3 DNA is TGTGCCAGCAGCTTTGAAGGCGAAAATTCACCCCTCCACTTT.

This clonotype was seen only once. The gene calls are TRBV28 and TRBJ1-2; D ambiguous. Trimming left V 4 bases short and J 4 bases short, with 16 bases between. The germline V gene encodes CDR1 MDHEN and CDR2 SYDVKM. CDR3 size: 15 residues. The CDR3 bases are TGTGCCAGCAGTTCCCCACCCCCGGTCTCCTATGGCTACACCTTC. Residues: CASSSPPPVSYGYTF.

The chain has TRBV19 and TRBJ2-5; TRBD2 might be the D (6 bases). The CDR3 spans 16 residues. Trimming removed 3 bases at V and 5 bases at J, with 19 bases between. CDR1 is LNHDA and CDR2 is SQIVND in the germline V gene (reference sequence). Here the CDR3 reads CASSMYKSGDWETQYF. The CDR3 region has the DNA TGTGCCAGTAGTATGTATAAGTCGGGAGATTGGGAGACCCAGTACTTC.

The chain combines TRBV2 with TRBJ1-4; D possibly corresponds to TRBD1 (5 bases). CDR3 length: 16 amino acids. The V end lost 2 bases, the J end lost 3 bases, and 13 bases lay between the germline ends. Germline V gene sequence: CDR1 SNHLY, CDR2 FYNNEI. CDR3 nucleotides: TGTGCCAGCAGTGAAAGTCAGGGCAAGGCTAATGAAAAACTGTTTTTT. This gives the protein CASSESQGKANEKLFF.

This clonotype occurred once. V and J are TRBV19 and TRBJ1-5; D unresolved. V was clipped by 0 bases and J by 5 bases, with 11 bases between them. This CDR3 comprises 15 residues. The germline CDR1 and CDR2 sequences are LNHDA and SQIVND (reference sequence). The chain's CDR3 is CASSIDLSGHQPQHF. In nucleotides, the CDR3 is TGTGCCAGTAGTATAGATCTATCCGGTCATCAGCCCCAGCATTTT.

This clonotype was detected only a few times. The chain recombines TRBV5-4 with TRBJ2-5; D is possibly TRBD2 (7 bases). This CDR3 has 15 amino acids. V was clipped by 5 bases and J by 5 bases, with 19 bases between them. CDR1 SGHNT and CDR2 YYREEE come from the germline V gene (reference sequence). The CDR3 DNA sequence: TGTGCCAGCAGACTAGGGACCGGGGGGCTGGAGACCCAGTACTTC. Its protein is CASRLGTGGLETQYF. Full variable domain (remainder filled in from reference TRBV5-4 and TRBJ2-5): ETGVTQSPTHLIKTRGQQVTLRCSSQSGHNTVSWYQQALGQGPQFIFQYYREEENGRGNFPPRFSGLQFPNYSSELNVNALELDDSALYLCASRLGTGGLETQYFGPGTRLLVL.

The chain links TRBV6-4 to TRBJ1-1; 10 nucleotides align to TRBD1. The CDR3 runs to 15 residues. Germline trimming cut 6 bases from V and 1 base from J; bases unmatched to any gene: 5. The germline CDR1 and CDR2 sequences are MRHNA and SNTAGT. CDR3 DNA: TGTGCCAGCAGCCGGAGACAGGGGGCGAACACTGAAGCTTTCTTT. Protein sequence: CASSRRQGANTEAFF.

This clonotype was observed many times. The chain links TRBV27 to TRBJ2-1, with 10 bases identical to TRBD2. The CDR3 is 14 amino acids. With 9 bases clipped from V and 4 bases from J, the junction kept 6 bases outside the gene matches. Germline loops: CDR1 MNHEY, CDR2 SMNVEV (reference sequence). CDR3 sequence: CASSLAGAYNEQFF. The CDR3 DNA is TGTGCCAGTAGTCTAGCGGGAGCTTACAATGAGCAGTTCTTC.

The rearrangement uses TRBV15 and TRBJ2-5; 7 bases fit TRBD2. Trimming at V came to 0 bases and at J to 5 bases, leaving 9 bases not matched to a gene. CDR1 is LNHNV and CDR2 is YYDKDF in the germline V gene (reference sequence). This CDR3 comprises 16 residues. CDR3 protein: CATSRDRVRGGETQYF. The CDR3 nucleotides are TGTGCCACCAGCAGAGATCGTGTAAGGGGAGGGGAGACCCAGTACTTC.

In DNA, the CDR3 is TGTGCCAGCAGACCACCATACAATGAGCAGTTCTTC. This codes for CASRPPYNEQFF. The V and J genes are TRBV7-9 and TRBJ2-1; D is ambiguous. CDR3 length equals 12 residues. V lost 6 bases to trimming and J lost 4 bases, with 7 bases between them. The germline CDR1 and CDR2 sequences are SEHNR and FQNEAQ (reference sequence).

Note on this clonotype: One junction end disagrees with the germline gene, perhaps due to a read error. This chain joins TRBV29-1 and TRBJ2-2, with D maybe TRBD1 (6 bases). In germline, CDR1 is SQVTM, CDR2 ANQGSEA. The CDR3 runs to 15 residues. The CDR3 sequence: CCVGGGVRGSGELFF. As DNA, the CDR3 is TGCTGCGTTGGAGGTGGGGTCAGGGGATCCGGGGAGCTGTTTTTT.

This sequence joins TRBV29-1 and TRBJ2-1, with a weak D call TRBD1 (6 bases). The CDR3 runs to 16 residues. The germline V gene has CDR1 SQVTM and CDR2 ANQGSEA. V lost 0 bases, J lost 7 bases, and 19 bases lay in between. CDR3 bases: TGCAGCGTTGAAGATGGTTGGACAGAGAGTAAAAATGAGCAGTTCTTC. It specifies CSVEDGWTESKNEQFF.